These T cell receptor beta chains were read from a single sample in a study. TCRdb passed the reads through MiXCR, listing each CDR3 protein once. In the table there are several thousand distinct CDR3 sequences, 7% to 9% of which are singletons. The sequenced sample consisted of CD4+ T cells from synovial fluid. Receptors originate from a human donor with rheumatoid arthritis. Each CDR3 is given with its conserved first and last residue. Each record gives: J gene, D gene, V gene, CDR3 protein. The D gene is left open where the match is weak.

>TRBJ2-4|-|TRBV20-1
CSAPSGTSNYF
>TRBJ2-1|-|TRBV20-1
CSARDSKGNSSSYNEQFF
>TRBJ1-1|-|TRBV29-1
CSVDWGRNTEAFF
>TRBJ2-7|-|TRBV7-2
CASSLVGESWEQYF
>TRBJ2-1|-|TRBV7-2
CASSLWRVLGGEQFF
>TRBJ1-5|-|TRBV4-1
CASSPLEGQRQPQHF
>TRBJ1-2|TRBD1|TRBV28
CASSSGQGAYGYTF
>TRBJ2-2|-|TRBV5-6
CASSLGRNTGELFF
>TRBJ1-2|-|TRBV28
CASGTGGSTLYGYTF
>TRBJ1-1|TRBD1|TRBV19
CASSRQGASSEAFF
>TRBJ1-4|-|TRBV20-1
CSARDTTNEKLFF
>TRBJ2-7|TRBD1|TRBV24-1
CATGQGDSYEQYF
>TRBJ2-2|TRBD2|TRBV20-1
CSAAGGTGELFF
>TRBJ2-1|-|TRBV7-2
CASSWSGVAAKQFF
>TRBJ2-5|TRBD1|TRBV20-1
CSANRGGETQYF
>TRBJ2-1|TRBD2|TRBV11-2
CASSPGLAWVEQFF
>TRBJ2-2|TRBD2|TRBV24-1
CATSDAARLAGIGELFF
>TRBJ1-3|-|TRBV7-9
CASSLAGSGNTIYF
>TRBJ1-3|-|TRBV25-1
CASSEWENQGESGNTIYF
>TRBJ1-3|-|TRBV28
CASIQTRGDSGNTIYF
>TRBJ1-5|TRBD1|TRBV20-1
CSATGQGGNQPQHF
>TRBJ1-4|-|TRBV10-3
CAISEREDGEKLFF
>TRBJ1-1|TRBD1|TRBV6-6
CASSRDRGLPFF
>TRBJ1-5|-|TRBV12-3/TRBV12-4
CASSLGRISNQPQHF
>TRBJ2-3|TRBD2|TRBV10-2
CASSDGQGGTDTQYF
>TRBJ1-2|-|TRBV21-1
CASSTDRGSSGYTF
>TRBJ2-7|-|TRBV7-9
CASSSTAVYEQYF
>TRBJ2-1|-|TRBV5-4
CASSPGLYNEQFF
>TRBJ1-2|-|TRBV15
CATSRDRTANYGYTF
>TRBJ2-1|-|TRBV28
CASSFPTPPEQFF
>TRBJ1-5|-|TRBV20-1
CSARPLRDNYQPQHF
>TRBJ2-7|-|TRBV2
CASSPLLGEQYF
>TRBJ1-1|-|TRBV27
CASSLLGGGNTEAFF
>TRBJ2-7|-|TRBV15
CATSRGALGAHEQYF
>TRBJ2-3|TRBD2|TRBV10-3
CATRGEDAGDTQYF
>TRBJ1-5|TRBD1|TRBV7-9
CASSRTGGDQPQHF
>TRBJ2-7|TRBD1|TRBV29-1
CSVKPGQGLSYEQYF
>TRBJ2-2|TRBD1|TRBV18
CASSPPGQGNTGELFF
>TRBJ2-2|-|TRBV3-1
CASSQEWGTGELFF
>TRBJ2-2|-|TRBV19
CASSMGQNTGELFF
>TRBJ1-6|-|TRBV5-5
CASSPGVSYNSPLHF
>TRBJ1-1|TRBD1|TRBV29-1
CSVPPGQLNTEAFF
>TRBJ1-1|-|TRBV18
CASSPNNQGTEAFF
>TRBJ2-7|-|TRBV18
CASSPNDLRSSYEQYF
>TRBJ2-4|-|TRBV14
CASSLNRLDIQYF